These 5 T cell receptor beta chains were all obtained from the same sample, sequenced in a study of cytomegalovirus exposure and HLA in healthy donors (dated by TCRdb to about 2017). Library preparation was by the immunoSEQ multiplex PCR assay. The multiplex PCR relied on a mix of 60 forward primers for TCR Vbeta segments and 13 reverse primers for TCR Jbeta segments. TCRdb took over this immuneACCESS table, retaining in-frame rearrangements with V and J assigned. Such tables are incomplete; in checked studies, under half of the missing clones stem from an unresolved V gene, and the remainder is unexplained. The sample data list 130,000 to 150,000 clones, and roughly 80% of these were observed just once. Approximately 6.9% of the sample is held by the ten biggest clonotypes. Sequencing used PBMCs. The source is a middle-aged woman in good health and CMV-seropositive.

The J gene is TRBJ1-5, the V gene TRBV19; D unresolved. Germline lookup yields CDR1 LNHDA and CDR2 SQIVND (reference sequence). Trimming cost V 4 bases and J 0 bases, with 7 bases left between them. This CDR3 comprises 14 residues. The CDR3 sequence: CASSRQDSNQPQHF. The CDR3 region has the DNA TGTGCCAGTAGTAGACAAGATAGCAATCAGCCCCAGCATTTT.

This chain links TRBV27 with TRBJ2-7, with D possibly matching TRBD1 (5 bases). CDR3 length equals 14 residues. Per the germline V gene, CDR1 is MNHEY and CDR2 is SMNVEV (reference sequence). V was pared by 5 bases and J by 3 bases, with 14 bases between. DNA for the CDR3: TGTGCCAGCAGTAGGGGCAGCGTAGGCTACGAGCAGTACTTC. Residues: CASSRGSVGYEQYF.

The chain employs TRBV9 and TRBJ2-5; 8 nucleotides line up with TRBD1. This CDR3 has 16 residues. V lost 0 bases to trimming and J lost 2 bases; unmatched junction nucleotides: 6. In germline, CDR1 is SGDLS, CDR2 YYNGEE. The CDR3 nucleotides read TGTGCCAGCAGCGTAGCTTTAGGGACAGGACAAGAGACCCAGTACTTC. Its protein product is CASSVALGTGQETQYF.

The V call is TRBV2, the J call TRBJ1-1; 7 bases are shared with TRBD1. J was trimmed by 1 base and V by 7 bases; bases with no gene match: 6. The CDR3 has 14 residues. CDR1 and CDR2 (germline): SNHLY, FYNNEI. CDR3 coding DNA: TGTGCCAGCATTGGGGGGACAGCGAACACTGAAGCTTTCTTT. Its protein product is CASIGGTANTEAFF.

This rearrangement joins TRBV10-3 to TRBJ2-3; TRBD2 matches at 8 bases. CDR3 length: 14 amino acids. Germline V CDR1 and CDR2: ENHRY, SYGVKD. Trimming removed 3 bases from V and 3 bases from J; junction bases left unmatched: 2. The CDR3 region has the DNA TGTGCCATCAGTGAATTAGCGGGGACAGATACGCAGTATTTT. Translated: CAISELAGTDTQYF.